This T cell receptor (beta chain) was documented in a study of CD8+ T cells in alopecia areata. Study information: Severity scoring for treated patients was based on the percentage of affected scalp area.

The CDR3 has 14 amino acids. Germline loops: CDR1 MNHEY, CDR2 SVGAGI. V was pared by 0 bases and J by 8 bases, with 13 bases between. As for treatment: oral pan-JAK inhibitor, 5-10 mg twice daily. Peripheral blood, together with lesional scalp punch biopsies, was collected from alopecia areata patients. Study results and caveats: Lesional tissue from the scalp (especially in alopecia totalis/universalis) showed higher clonality than normal scalp. Mice gave a clearer picture of TCR sharing than patients did, possibly for HLA-related reasons.

In regard to this clone: No antigen is known for it.

Extracted from the samples, RNA was reverse transcribed into cDNA to serve as the sequencing template. Produced via immunoSEQ multiplex PCR; TCRdb's table is partial and in-frame only. This sample yields 75,000 to 85,000 clones, of which around 66% are seen a single time; about a quarter belongs to the top ten. The chain uses TRBV6-5 and TRBJ1-2; a possible D gene is TRBD1 (5 bases). The receptor was isolated from a human donor with alopecia areata. The sample consisted of CD8+ T cells sorted from blood, taken at week 24, from a patient treated with tofacitinib. In DNA, the CDR3 is TGTGCCAGCAGTTACTCATCAGGAGGGGACGGCTACACCTTC. It encodes CASSYSSGGDGYTF.